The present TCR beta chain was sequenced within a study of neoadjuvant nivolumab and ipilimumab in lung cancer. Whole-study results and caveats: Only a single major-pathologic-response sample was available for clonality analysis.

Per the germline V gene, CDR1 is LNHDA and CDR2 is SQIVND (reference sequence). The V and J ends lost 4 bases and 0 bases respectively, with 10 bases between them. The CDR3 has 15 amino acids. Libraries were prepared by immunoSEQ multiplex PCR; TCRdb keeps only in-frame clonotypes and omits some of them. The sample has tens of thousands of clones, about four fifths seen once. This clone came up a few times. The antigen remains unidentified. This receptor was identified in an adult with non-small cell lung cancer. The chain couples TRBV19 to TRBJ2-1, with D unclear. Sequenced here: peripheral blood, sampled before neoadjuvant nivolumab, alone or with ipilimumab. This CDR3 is CASSTRARSYNEQFF. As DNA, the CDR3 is TGTGCCAGTAGTACTAGGGCGCGCTCCTACAATGAGCAGTTCTTC.